These 16 T cell receptor beta chains share one sample of origin, sequenced in a study of tumor-infiltrating lymphocytes in primary liver carcinoma. The tissue used was unsorted bulk material of about 19-33 mg. RNA and DNA were co-extracted from it with the AllPrep DNA/RNA mini kit. With roughly 500 ng total RNA as template and a constant-region primer, TCR beta cDNA was made. Generation of the TCR beta libraries relied on three nested multiplex PCR rounds using slightly modified ARM-PCR. A C-beta reverse primer and TRBV1-TRBV30 forward primers served in each of the first two PCR rounds, at 10 cycles apiece. TCRdb reprocessed the multiplex PCR reads via MiXCR and lists one record per CDR3 protein. The sample yields approximately 73,000 distinct CDR3 sequences, 60% to 80% seen once. The sequencing sample was made of liver tumor tissue from sampling region 4. The subset is: tumor region T4, right-lateral pole. The receptors come from a woman aged 60-70 years with primary liver carcinoma and hepatitis B virus infection.

The chain has TRBV12-3 or TRBV12-4 and TRBJ2-1; 11 bases match TRBD2. The length of the CDR3 is 18 residues. Trimming cost V 5 bases and J 4 bases; bases outside gene matches: 13. The CDR3 is CASSKNGGTSGSYNEQFF. DNA of the CDR3: TGTGCCAGCAGTAAAAATGGGGGGACTAGCGGATCATACAATGAGCAGTTCTTC.

This clonotype was found many times. The DNA for the CDR3 is TGTGCCAGCAGTTCCACGGGACCCATCTGGCATTTT. It encodes CASSSTGPIWHF. The chain employs TRBV28 and TRBJ1-5, with D tentatively TRBD1 (5 bases). CDR1 is MDHEN and CDR2 is SYDVKM in the germline V gene. The CDR3 sequence is 12 residues long. V was shortened by 4 bases and J by 15 bases, with 16 bases between the two germline ends. The variable domain in full, completed from reference TRBV28 and TRBJ1-5, reads DVKVTQSSRYLVKRTGEKVFLECVQDMDHENMFWYRQDPGLGLRLIYFSYDVKMKEKGDIPEGYSVSREKKERFSLILESASTNQTSMYLCASSSTGPIWHFGDGTRLSIL.

A single count supports this clonotype. This chain links TRBV6-5 with TRBJ2-6, with TRBD1 identical over 9 bases. The germline CDR1 and CDR2 sequences are MNHEY and SVGAGI. The CDR3 has 19 amino acids. With V trimmed by 3 bases and J by 5 bases, 14 bases remained unmatched. The CDR3 sequence: CASSYSLQGAPSWANVLTF. The CDR3, as DNA: TGTGCCAGCAGTTATTCTCTACAGGGGGCCCCCTCGTGGGCCAACGTCCTGACTTTC.

Turning to this clonotype: A junction boundary mismatches the germline segment, possibly from a read error. The V call is TRBV28, the J call TRBJ2-1; D gene ambiguous. The CDR3 sequence is 11 residues long. Germline V CDR1 and CDR2: MDHEN, SYDVKM. The CDR3 nucleotides read TGTGCCAGCAATTTGGTGCAGGAGCGGTTCTTC. This translates into CASNLVQERFF. Combining the CDR3 with reference TRBV28 and TRBJ2-1 gives the whole variable domain DVKVTQSSRYLVKRTGEKVFLECVQDMDHENMFWYRQDPGLGLRLIYFSYDVKMKEKGDIPEGYSVSREKKERFSLILESASTNQTSMYLCASNLVQERFFGPGTRLTVL.

This clonotype was detected ten times or more. The chain links TRBV5-1 to TRBJ1-5; no definite D call. The V gene lost 1 base and the J gene lost 0 bases, with 8 bases spanning the gap. In germline, CDR1 is SGHRS, CDR2 YFSETQ. The CDR3 is 15 amino acids. The CDR3 loop is CASSLYGDSNQPQHF. The DNA of the CDR3 is TGCGCCAGCAGCTTGTACGGGGATAGCAATCAGCCCCAGCATTTT.

The chain is built from TRBV6-5 and TRBJ2-1; 7 bases agree with TRBD2. The V gene's germline CDR1 is MNHEY and CDR2 SVGAGI. There are 14 residues in the CDR3. Unmatched junction bases numbered 13, after V lost 7 bases and J lost 10 bases. The CDR3 is CASTPSTGGHEQFF. CDR3 DNA sequence: TGTGCCAGCACCCCCTCGACGGGAGGACACGAGCAGTTCTTC.

Notes on this clonotype: Since a much larger clone is just one base distant, this may be a read error. The V and J genes are TRBV28 and TRBJ2-5; TRBD1 aligns across 7 bases. The CDR3 runs to 13 residues. V lost 6 bases and J lost 4; bases outside the gene matches: 5. CDR1 and CDR2 from the germline V gene are MDHEN and SYDVKM. CDR3 protein: CASRGQIRETQYF. DNA of the CDR3: TGTGCCAGCAGGGGACAGATTCGAGAGACCCAGTACTTC.

On this clonotype itself: This may be a read error: a much more frequent sequence differs by one nucleotide. The gene calls are TRBV28 and TRBJ2-1, with a tentative D call TRBD2 (6 bases). Germline V gene data show CDR1 as MDHEN and CDR2 as SYDVKM. With 8 bases removed from V and 4 bases from J, the gap between germline ends came to 15 bases. This CDR3 contains 14 residues. CDR3: CASGYQLAYNEQFF. The CDR3 DNA sequence: TGTGCCAGCGGTTACCAACTAGCTTACAATGAGCAGTTCTTC.

This clonotype was seen at least ten times. The chain employs TRBV7-9 and TRBJ2-7, with TRBD1 as a possible D gene (7 bases). CDR1 is SEHNR and CDR2 is FQNEAQ in the germline V gene (reference sequence). V shed 6 bases and J shed 11 bases, with 23 bases lying between them. This CDR3 has 14 amino acids. Here the CDR3 reads CASSPRDSYGGKYF. CDR3 DNA: TGTGCCAGCAGTCCCCGGGACAGCTACGGGGGCAAGTACTTC.

The chain has TRBV18 and TRBJ2-3; TRBD2 aligns across 7 bases. The CDR3 consists of 13 residues. Germline lookup yields CDR1 KGHSH and CDR2 LQKENI. CDR3 residues: CAGSRGSTDTQYF. CDR3 sequence (DNA): TGTGCGGGCTCCCGCGGGAGTACAGATACGCAGTATTTT.

Turning to this clonotype: This may stem from a read error, because a much larger clone lies one nucleotide away. This rearrangement joins TRBV28 to TRBJ2-1, with 12 bases identical to TRBD2. The CDR3 covers 15 residues. The germline V gene encodes CDR1 MDHEN and CDR2 SYDVKM. The CDR3 region has the DNA TGTGTCAGCAGTTTAGTGACTAGCGGGAGAGGTGAGCAGTTCTTC. It is translated as CVSSLVTSGRGEQFF.

A word on this clonotype: A junction end diverges from the germline sequence, so it may reflect a read error. The chain is built from TRBV11-1 and TRBJ2-2, with D possibly TRBD2 on 5 matching bases. This CDR3 has 12 amino acids. Germline V gives CDR1 SGHAT, CDR2 FQDESV (reference sequence). The CDR3 spells CASSFGAGKLFF. CDR3 bases: TGTGCCAGTAGCTTCGGAGCCGGGAAGCTGTTTTTT.

This clonotype was counted at least ten times. The gene calls are TRBV6-2 or TRBV6-3 and TRBJ2-5; TRBD1 aligns across 7 bases. This CDR3 is 12 amino acids long. Germline V gene lookup returns CDR1 MNHEY and CDR2 SVGEGT. Trimming took 10 bases from V and 6 from J; bases not matched to a gene: 8. This chain's CDR3 is CATRQGVKTQYF. In DNA form, the CDR3 reads TGTGCCACCAGACAGGGTGTAAAGACCCAGTACTTC.

This clonotype was seen a single time. Being one base from a much bigger clone, this may be a read error. V usage is TRBV28 and J usage is TRBJ1-1; D is undetermined. V dropped 7 bases and J dropped 1 base, with 13 bases sitting between them. Germline-derived CDR1 and CDR2 are MDHEN and SYDVKM. There are 14 residues in the CDR3. CDR3 sequence (DNA): TGTGCCAGCACCCCGCAAGGGAGGAACACTGAAGCTTTCTTT. Its translation: CASTPQGRNTEAFF.

This sequence joins TRBV20-1 and TRBJ2-1; 10 nucleotides match TRBD1. The CDR3 loop spans 14 amino acids. Germline V CDR1 and CDR2: DFQATT, SNEGSKA (reference sequence). V lost 5 bases and J lost 4; bases outside the gene matches: 5. Here the CDR3 DNA reads TGCAGTGCTCGGGGACAGGGGAGATACAATGAGCAGTTCTTC. Residues: CSARGQGRYNEQFF.

This clonotype has just one count. The junction departs from the called germline gene at one end, perhaps through a read error. V gene TRBV12-3 or TRBV12-4 combines with J gene TRBJ2-2; D is uncertain. CDR3 length: 13 amino acids. CDR3 coding DNA: TGTGCCAGCAGTTGGGTCGCCACCAGGGAGCTGTTTTTT. Protein sequence: CASSWVATRELFF.